The T cell receptor (beta chain) described here comes from a study of T cell responses to AZD1222 COVID-19 vaccine (dated by TCRdb to the early 2020s). Study-level background: AZD1222 recipients given second doses at about 4 weeks or at about 12 weeks were pooled, since spike-specific TCR depth and breadth were not found to differ between the two schedules. TCR sequencing covered some 250 trial participants: 207 given two doses of AZD1222 and 26 given two doses of MenACWY control vaccine. Trial participants were enrolled into age subgroups of 18-55, 56-69 and 70-plus years, which contained approximately 150, 28 and 58 TCR-sequenced participants, respectively.

The CDR3 regions of human TCRbeta chains were analyzed by immunosequencing. The study's own analysis went as follows. Repertoire TCRs were matched against a reference library of SARS-CoV-2-specific TCRs generated with the MIRA antigen-specificity platform. Breadth was defined as the fraction of unique TCRs that were SARS-CoV-2-associated, and depth was defined as the fraction of total T cells that were SARS-CoV-2-associated. Using the MIRA data, each spike-specific TCR was assigned both to the spike region to which the TCR was reactive and to a CD4 or CD8 class. Log10-transformed breadth and depth values were compared by one-way ANOVA with Sidak's multiple comparisons tests. What TCRdb holds here is the immuneACCESS table cut down to in-frame rearrangements. Part of the clones is not present; checked against another copy, under half of the missing clones reflect an unresolved V gene, and the others are unexplained. The V and J calls and clone size are taken from that table; D and trimming were inferred from the DNA. This sample is represented by nearly 90,000 clones; over 75% of them were singletons. Under 6.5% of the sample is taken by the ten largest.

At the junction V is shortened by 7 bases and J by 5 bases, with 15 bases in between. CDR1 and CDR2, per the germline V gene (reference sequence), are LNHDA and SQIVND. The CDR3 goes from the cysteine to the phenylalanine over 14 residues. Just the 42-base CDR3 DNA is kept, in frame starting at base 1. A word on this clone: No cognate antigen has been identified for it. No base-level quality is on record; no much larger clone is a single base apart.

Study-wide conclusions, independent of this receptor: Participants were mostly white British, with more females than males. The authors suggested clonal diversity may have been underestimated. Reportedly, almost half of the unique spike-specific TCRs recognized epitopes lying outside the regions that are mutated in the B.1.351 and B.1.1.7 variants. The 56-69-year group was small, and its depth increase did not reach significance, likely because of low power. The whole spike protein was spanned by vaccine-associated CD4 TCRs, and dominant responses were seen in regions 160-218 and 743-854. Conclusions about previously exposed vaccinees were limited because only six or seven AZD1222 recipients were SARS-CoV-2 seropositive at baseline. After two AZD1222 doses, spike-specific TCR breadth and depth were significantly higher than at day 0 and than in MenACWY recipients. Because no samples from the day 14 peak response were available, repertoires could be characterized only after the peak T cell response.

The time point label of this sample denotes: baseline before first vaccination. The vaccinee samples were drawn from two UK trials, COV001 and COV002, one of which was a single-blind randomized controlled phase 2/3 trial testing AZD1222 (ChAdOx1 nCoV-19) in healthy adults. For TCRbeta chain sequencing, PBMC samples from trial participants were taken at day 0 and at day 28 after the second dose. The sample in question was peripheral blood, obtained on day 0 of AZD1222 vaccination. This sequence was found in an adult in good health. The sequence joins TRBV19 to TRBJ2-1; the D segment may tentatively be TRBD1 or TRBD2, each giving 5 matched bases. The CDR3: CASMGEGDHNEQFF. The DNA sequence reads TGTGCCAGTATGGGGGAAGGGGATCACAATGAGCAGTTCTTC.